This T cell receptor beta chain was recovered during a study of cytomegalovirus exposure and HLA in healthy donors. Germline V gene data show CDR1 as SGDLS and CDR2 as YYNGEE. V shed 0 bases and J 0 bases; nucleotides not matched to a gene: 3. The CDR3 is made up of 17 amino acids. The PCR contained 60 Vbeta and 13 Jbeta primers. The repertoire was sequenced with immunoSEQ multiplex PCR; TCRdb's copy has only in-frame clones and lacks some. Of roughly 190,000 clones in the sample, about 85% were seen once. Although they were nominally healthy when sampled, donors likely had unrecorded immune exposures. Remarks on this clone: The antigen is unknown.

Findings and caveats of the study: CMV serostatus was the sole immune exposure data available. With DRB1 most and HLA-C fewest, TCR association rates differed between HLA loci in a later analysis.

V gene TRBV9 combines with J gene TRBJ2-3; 11 nucleotides align to TRBD2. This TCR was recovered from a man aged 50 to 60 in good health and CMV-seronegative. The sequenced sample consisted of PBMCs. In DNA form, the CDR3 reads TGTGCCAGCAGCGTAGCTAGCGGGGGGCCTAGCACAGATACGCAGTATTTT. Translated, it gives CASSVASGGPSTDTQYF.